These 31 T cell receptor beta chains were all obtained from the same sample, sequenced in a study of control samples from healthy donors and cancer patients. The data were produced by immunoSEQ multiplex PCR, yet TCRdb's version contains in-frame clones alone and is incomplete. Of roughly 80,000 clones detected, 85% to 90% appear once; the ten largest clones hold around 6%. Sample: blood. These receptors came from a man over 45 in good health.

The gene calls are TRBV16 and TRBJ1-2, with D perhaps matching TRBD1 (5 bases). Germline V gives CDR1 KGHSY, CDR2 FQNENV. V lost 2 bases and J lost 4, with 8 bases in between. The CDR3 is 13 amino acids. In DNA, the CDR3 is TGTGCCAGCAGCCAACGGCAGGGCTATGGCTACACCTTC. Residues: CASSQRQGYGYTF.

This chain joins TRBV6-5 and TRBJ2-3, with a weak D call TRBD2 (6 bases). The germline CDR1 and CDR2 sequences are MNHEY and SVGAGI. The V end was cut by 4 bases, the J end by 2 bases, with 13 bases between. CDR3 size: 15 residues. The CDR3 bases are TGTGCCAGCAGTTCTCTCCGGGGGAACACAGATACGCAGTATTTT. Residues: CASSSLRGNTDTQYF.

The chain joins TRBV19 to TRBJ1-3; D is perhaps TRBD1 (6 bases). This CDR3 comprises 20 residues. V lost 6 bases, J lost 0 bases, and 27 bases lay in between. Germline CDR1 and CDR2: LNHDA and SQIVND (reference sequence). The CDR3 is CASRTPRRDSRGGSGNTIYF. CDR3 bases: TGTGCCAGTAGAACCCCCCGACGAGACAGCCGAGGGGGCTCTGGAAACACCATATATTTT.

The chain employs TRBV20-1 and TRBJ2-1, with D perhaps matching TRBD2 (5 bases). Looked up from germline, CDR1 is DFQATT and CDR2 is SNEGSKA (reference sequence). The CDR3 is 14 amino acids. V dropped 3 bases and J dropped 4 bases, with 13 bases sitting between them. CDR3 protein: CSASNGVGYNEQFF. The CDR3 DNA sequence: TGCAGTGCTAGTAACGGGGTGGGTTACAATGAGCAGTTCTTC.

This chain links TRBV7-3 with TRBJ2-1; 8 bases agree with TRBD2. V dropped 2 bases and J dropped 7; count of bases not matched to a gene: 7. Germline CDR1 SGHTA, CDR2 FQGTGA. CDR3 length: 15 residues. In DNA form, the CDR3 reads TGTGCCAGCAGCTTACGGGGGGGTAGTGAGAATGAGCAGTTCTTC. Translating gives CASSLRGGSENEQFF.

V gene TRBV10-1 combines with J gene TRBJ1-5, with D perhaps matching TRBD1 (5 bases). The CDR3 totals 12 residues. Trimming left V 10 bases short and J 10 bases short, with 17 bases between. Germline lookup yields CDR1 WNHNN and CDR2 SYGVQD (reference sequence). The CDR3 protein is CAIAWGPSPQHF. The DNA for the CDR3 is TGCGCCATCGCCTGGGGACCTAGCCCCCAGCATTTT.

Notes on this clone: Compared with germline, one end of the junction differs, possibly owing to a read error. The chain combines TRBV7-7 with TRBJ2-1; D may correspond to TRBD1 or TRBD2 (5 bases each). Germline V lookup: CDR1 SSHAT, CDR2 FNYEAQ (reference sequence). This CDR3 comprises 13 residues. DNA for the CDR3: TGTGCTAGCAGCTTAGGTGGGGGCAATGAGCAGTTCTTC. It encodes CASSLGGGNEQFF.

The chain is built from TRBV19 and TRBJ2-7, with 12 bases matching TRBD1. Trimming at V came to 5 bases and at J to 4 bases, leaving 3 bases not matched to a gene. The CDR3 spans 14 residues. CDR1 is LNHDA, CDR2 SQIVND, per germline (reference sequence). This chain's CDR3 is CASSPGQGAYEQYF. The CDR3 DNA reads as TGTGCCAGTAGTCCGGGACAGGGGGCGTACGAGCAGTACTTC. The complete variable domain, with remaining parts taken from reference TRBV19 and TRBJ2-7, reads DGGITQSPKYLFRKEGQNVTLSCEQNLNHDAMYWYRQDPGQGLRLIYYSQIVNDFQKGDIAEGYSVSREKKESFPLTVTSAQKNPTAFYLCASSPGQGAYEQYFGPGTRLTVT.

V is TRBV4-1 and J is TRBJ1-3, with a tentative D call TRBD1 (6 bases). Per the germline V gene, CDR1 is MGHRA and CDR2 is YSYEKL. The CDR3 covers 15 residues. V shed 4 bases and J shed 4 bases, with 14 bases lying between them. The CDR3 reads CASSPTGTQGNTIYF. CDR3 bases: TGCGCCAGCAGCCCCACCGGGACACAGGGAAACACCATATATTTT.

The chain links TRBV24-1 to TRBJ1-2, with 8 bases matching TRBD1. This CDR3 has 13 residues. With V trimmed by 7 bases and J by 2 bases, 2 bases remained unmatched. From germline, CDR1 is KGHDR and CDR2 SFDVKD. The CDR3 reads CATSGDRNYGYTF. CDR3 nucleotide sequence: TGTGCCACCAGCGGGGACAGGAACTATGGCTACACCTTC.

CDR3 in DNA: TGTGCCAGCAGCCCCCGACAGGGGCCAAGCTCCTACAATGAGCAGTTCTTC. As protein: CASSPRQGPSSYNEQFF. This chain joins TRBV9 and TRBJ2-1; 8 bases are a match to TRBD1. The germline V gene encodes CDR1 SGDLS and CDR2 YYNGEE. The CDR3 consists of 17 residues. Trimming took 4 bases from V and 0 from J; bases not matched to a gene: 9.

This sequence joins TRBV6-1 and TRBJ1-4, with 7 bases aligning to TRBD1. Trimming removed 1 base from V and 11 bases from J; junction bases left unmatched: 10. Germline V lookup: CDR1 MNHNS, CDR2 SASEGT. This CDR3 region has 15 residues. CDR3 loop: CASSEGQGLMRKLFF. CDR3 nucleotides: TGTGCCAGCAGTGAAGGACAGGGACTAATGAGGAAACTGTTTTTT.

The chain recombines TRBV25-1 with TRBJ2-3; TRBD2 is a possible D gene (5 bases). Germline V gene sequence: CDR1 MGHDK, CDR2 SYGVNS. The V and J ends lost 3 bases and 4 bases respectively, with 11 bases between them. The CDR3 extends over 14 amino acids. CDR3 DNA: TGTGCCAGCAGTGATCCCCTCGGGGCAGATACGCAGTATTTT. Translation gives CASSDPLGADTQYF.

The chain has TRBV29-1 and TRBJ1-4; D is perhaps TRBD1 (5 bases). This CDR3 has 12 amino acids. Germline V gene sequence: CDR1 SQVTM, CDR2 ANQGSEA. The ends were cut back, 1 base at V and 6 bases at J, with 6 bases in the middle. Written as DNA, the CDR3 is TGCAGCGTTGAAGGGGGCGATGAAAAACTGTTTTTT. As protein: CSVEGGDEKLFF.

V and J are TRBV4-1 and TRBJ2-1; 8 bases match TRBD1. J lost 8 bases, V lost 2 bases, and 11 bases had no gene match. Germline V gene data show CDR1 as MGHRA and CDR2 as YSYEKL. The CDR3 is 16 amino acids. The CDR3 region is CASSQFNRGSKDEQFF. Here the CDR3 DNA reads TGCGCCAGCAGCCAATTTAACAGGGGGAGTAAGGATGAGCAGTTCTTC.

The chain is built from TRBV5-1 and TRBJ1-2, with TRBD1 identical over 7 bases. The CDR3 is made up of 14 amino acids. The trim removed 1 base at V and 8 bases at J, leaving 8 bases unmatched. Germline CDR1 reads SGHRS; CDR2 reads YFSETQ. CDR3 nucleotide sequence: TGCGCCAGCAGCTTGAGAGGGGGCCTCTGGGGCTACACCTTC. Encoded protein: CASSLRGGLWGYTF.

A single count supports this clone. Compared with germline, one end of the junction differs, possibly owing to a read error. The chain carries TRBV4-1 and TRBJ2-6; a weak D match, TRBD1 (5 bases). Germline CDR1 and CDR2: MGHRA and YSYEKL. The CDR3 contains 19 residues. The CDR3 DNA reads TGCGCCCGCAGCCGACGGGCAGCGCCCGAAGGGGCTGGGGCCAACGTCCTGACTTTC. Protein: CARSRRAAPEGAGANVLTF.

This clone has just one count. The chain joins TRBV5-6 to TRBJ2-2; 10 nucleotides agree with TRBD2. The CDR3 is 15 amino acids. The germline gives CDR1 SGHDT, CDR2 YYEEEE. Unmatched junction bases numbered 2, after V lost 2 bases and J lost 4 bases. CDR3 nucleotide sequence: TGTGCCAGCAGCTTAGTAGCGGGGGGCACCGGGGAGCTGTTTTTT. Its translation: CASSLVAGGTGELFF.

CDR3 amino acids: CASSLRTGSLGEKLFF. CDR3 nucleotide sequence: TGTGCCAGCAGCCTCCGGACAGGATCCCTTGGTGAAAAACTGTTTTTT. The V call is TRBV7-8, the J call TRBJ1-4, with 7 nucleotides matching TRBD1. This CDR3 contains 16 residues. With V trimmed by 5 bases and J by 7 bases, 13 bases remained unmatched. Germline CDR1 SGHVS, CDR2 FQNEAQ. Complete variable domain (other parts from reference TRBV7-8 and TRBJ1-4): GAGVSQSPRYKVAKRGQDVALRCDPISGHVSLFWYQQALGQGPEFLTYFQNEAQLDKSGLPSDRFFAERPEGSVSTLKIQRTQQEDSAVYLCASSLRTGSLGEKLFFGSGTQLSVL.

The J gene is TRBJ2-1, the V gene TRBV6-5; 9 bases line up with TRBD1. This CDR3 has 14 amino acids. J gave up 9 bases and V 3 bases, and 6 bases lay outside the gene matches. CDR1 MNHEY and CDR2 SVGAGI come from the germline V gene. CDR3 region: CASSYWTGEGEQFF. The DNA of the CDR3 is TGTGCCAGCAGTTATTGGACAGGGGAAGGTGAGCAGTTCTTC.

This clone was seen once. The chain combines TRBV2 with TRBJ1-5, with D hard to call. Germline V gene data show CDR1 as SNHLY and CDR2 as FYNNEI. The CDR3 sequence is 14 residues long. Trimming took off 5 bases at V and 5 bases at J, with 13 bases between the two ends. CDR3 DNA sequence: TGTGCCAGCAGTCAGCGGTTAAGTCATCAGCCCCAGCATTTT. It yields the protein CASSQRLSHQPQHF.

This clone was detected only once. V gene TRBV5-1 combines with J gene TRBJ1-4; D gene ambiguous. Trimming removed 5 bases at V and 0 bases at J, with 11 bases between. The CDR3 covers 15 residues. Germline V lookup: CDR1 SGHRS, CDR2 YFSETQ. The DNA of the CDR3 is TGCGCCAGCAGTGTAGGGCGGTCAACTAATGAAAAACTGTTTTTT. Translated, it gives CASSVGRSTNEKLFF.

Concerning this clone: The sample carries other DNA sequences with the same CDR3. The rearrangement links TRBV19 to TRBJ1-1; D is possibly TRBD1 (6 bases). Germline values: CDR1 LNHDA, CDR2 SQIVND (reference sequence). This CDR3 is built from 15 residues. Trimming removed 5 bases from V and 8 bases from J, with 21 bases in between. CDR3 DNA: TGTGCCAGTAGTGAGTTGGGGGGCCGCGGGGGGGAAGCTTTCTTT. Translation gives CASSELGGRGGEAFF.

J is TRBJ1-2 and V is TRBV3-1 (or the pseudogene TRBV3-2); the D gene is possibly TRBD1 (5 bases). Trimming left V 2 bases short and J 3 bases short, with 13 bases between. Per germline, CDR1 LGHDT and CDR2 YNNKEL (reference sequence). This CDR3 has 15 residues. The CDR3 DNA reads TGTGCCAGCAGCCAACCGGGAGGGGACCACTATGGCTACACCTTC. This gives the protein CASSQPGGDHYGYTF.

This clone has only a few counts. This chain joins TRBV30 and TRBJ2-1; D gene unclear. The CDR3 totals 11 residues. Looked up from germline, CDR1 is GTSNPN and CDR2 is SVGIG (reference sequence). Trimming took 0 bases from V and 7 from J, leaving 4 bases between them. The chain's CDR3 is CAWSVWNEQFF. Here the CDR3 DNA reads TGTGCCTGGAGTGTCTGGAATGAGCAGTTCTTC.

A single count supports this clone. As DNA, the CDR3 is TGTGCCACCAGCAAGGGACATTCGAACACTGAAGCTTTCTTT. Amino acids: CATSKGHSNTEAFF. The chain is built from TRBV15 and TRBJ1-1; D is possibly TRBD1 (6 bases). Germline V gives CDR1 LNHNV, CDR2 YYDKDF (reference sequence). The V gene lost 4 bases and the J gene lost 1 base, with 10 bases spanning the gap. This CDR3 is built from 14 residues.

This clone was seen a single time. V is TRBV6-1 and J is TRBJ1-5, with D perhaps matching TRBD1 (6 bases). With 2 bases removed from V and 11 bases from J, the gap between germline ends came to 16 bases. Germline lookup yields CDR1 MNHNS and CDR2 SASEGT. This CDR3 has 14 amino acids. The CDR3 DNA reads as TGTGCCAGCAGTGAACAGGGGCCCGGTAGGACCCAGCATTTT. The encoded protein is CASSEQGPGRTQHF.

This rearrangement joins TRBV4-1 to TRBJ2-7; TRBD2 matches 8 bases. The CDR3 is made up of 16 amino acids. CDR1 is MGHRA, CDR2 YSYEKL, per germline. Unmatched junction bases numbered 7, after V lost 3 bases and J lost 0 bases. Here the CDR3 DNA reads TGCGCCAGCAGCCATACGGCGGGGGGTCCCTCCTACGAGCAGTACTTC. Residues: CASSHTAGGPSYEQYF.

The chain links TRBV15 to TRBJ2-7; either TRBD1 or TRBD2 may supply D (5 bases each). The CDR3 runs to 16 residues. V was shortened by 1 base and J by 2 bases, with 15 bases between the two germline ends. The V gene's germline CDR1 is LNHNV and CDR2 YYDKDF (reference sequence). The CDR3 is CATSRGSPGPAYEQYF. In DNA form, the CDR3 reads TGTGCCACCAGCAGAGGGTCTCCGGGACCAGCCTACGAGCAGTACTTC.

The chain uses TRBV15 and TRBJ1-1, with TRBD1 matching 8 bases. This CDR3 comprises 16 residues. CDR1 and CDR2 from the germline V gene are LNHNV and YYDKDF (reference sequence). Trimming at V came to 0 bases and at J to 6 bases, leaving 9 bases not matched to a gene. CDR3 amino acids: CATSRDRTGGLAEAFF. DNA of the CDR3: TGTGCCACCAGCAGAGATCGAACAGGGGGTCTGGCTGAAGCTTTCTTT.

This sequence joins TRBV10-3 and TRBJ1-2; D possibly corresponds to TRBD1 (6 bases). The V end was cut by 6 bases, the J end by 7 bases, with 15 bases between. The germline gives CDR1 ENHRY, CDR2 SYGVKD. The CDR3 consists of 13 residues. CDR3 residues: CAISAGGAGGYTF. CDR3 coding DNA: TGTGCCATCAGCGCCGGGGGGGCAGGTGGCTACACCTTC.